This T cell receptor (beta chain) is drawn from a study of beta chain features in type 1 diabetes. Study information: All samples yielded around 98 million examined sorted cells.

Points on this clone: What it recognizes is unknown.

Since all of the isolated RNA was reverse transcribed, expressed TCRB transcripts were what got sequenced. Libraries were prepared by immunoSEQ multiplex PCR; TCRdb keeps only in-frame clonotypes and omits some of them. Among 850,000 to 900,000 clones, about a sixth were seen once, and the ten largest hold 0.023%. The CDR3 covers 14 residues. The germline CDR1 and CDR2 sequences are SNHLY and FYNNEI. With 4 bases removed from V and 1 base from J, the gap between germline ends came to 7 bases. Each donor gave one heparinised blood draw averaging about 110 mL. Cell sorting via CD45RO/CCR7/CD25/CD127/CD95/CD27 was performed to obtain CD4+ naive, central memory, regulatory and stem cell-like memory cells. Points from the study as a whole: It was among patients, rather than healthy donors, that naive, central memory and Treg TCRB repertoires appeared more similar.

The sample was naive CD4+ T cells from blood. This TCR was recovered from a woman between 18 and 30 years old in good health. The V call is TRBV2, the J call TRBJ2-2; maybe TRBD1 (5 bases). In nucleotides, the CDR3 is TGTGCCAGCAGTGGTCAGGGGAACACCGGGGAGCTGTTTTTT. Translated, it gives CASSGQGNTGELFF.